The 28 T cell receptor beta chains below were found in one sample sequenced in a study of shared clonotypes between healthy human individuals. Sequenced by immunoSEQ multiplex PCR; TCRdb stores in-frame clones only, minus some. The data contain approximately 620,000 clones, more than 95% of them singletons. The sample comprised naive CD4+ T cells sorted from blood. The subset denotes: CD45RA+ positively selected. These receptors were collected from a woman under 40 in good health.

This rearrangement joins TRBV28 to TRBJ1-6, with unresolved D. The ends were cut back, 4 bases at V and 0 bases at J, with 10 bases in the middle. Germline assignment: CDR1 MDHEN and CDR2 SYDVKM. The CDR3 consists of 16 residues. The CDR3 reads CASSSFKSSYNSPLHF. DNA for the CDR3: TGTGCCAGCAGTTCCTTCAAGAGCTCCTATAATTCACCCCTCCACTTT. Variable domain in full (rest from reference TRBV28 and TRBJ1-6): DVKVTQSSRYLVKRTGEKVFLECVQDMDHENMFWYRQDPGLGLRLIYFSYDVKMKEKGDIPEGYSVSREKKERFSLILESASTNQTSMYLCASSSFKSSYNSPLHFGNGTRLTVT.

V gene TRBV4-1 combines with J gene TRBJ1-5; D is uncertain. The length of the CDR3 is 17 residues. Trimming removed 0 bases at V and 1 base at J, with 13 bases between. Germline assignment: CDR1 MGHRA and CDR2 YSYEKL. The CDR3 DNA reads TGCGCCAGCAGCCAAGATGGCAGAAGGGAAAGCAATCAGCCCCAGCATTTT. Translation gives CASSQDGRRESNQPQHF.

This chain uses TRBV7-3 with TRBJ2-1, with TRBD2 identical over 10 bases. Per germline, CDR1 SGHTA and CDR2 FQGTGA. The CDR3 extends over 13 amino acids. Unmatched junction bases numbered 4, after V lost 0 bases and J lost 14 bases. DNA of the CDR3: TGTGCCAGCAGCTTAACGCTAGCGGGAGTCAAGTTCTTC. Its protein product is CASSLTLAGVKFF.

Here the CDR3 reads CASSLDLGGSTEAFF. The CDR3, as DNA: TGTGCCAGCAGCTTAGATCTTGGCGGTAGCACTGAAGCTTTCTTT. V gene TRBV11-2 combines with J gene TRBJ1-1; D not certain. Germline CDR1 is SGHAT and CDR2 is FQNNGV. CDR3 length equals 15 residues. V lost 0 bases to trimming and J lost 4 bases, with 12 bases between them.

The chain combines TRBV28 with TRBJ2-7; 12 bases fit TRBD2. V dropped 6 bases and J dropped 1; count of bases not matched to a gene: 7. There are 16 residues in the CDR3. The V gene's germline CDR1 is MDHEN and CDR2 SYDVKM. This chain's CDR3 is CASSPSTSGRSYEQYF. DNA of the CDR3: TGTGCCAGCAGCCCCTCGACTAGCGGGAGATCCTACGAGCAGTACTTC.

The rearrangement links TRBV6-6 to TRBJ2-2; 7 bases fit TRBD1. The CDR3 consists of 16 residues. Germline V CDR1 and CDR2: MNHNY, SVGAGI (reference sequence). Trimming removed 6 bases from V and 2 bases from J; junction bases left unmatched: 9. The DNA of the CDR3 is TGTGCCAGCAGCCCGACCGGGACAGATAACACCGGGGAGCTGTTTTTT. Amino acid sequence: CASSPTGTDNTGELFF.

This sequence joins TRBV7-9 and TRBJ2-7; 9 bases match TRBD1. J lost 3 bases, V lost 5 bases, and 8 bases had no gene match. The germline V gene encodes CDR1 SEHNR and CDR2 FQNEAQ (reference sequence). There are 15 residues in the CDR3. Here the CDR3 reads CASSHGTGRFYEQYF. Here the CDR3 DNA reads TGTGCCAGCAGCCATGGGACAGGGAGATTCTACGAGCAGTACTTC.

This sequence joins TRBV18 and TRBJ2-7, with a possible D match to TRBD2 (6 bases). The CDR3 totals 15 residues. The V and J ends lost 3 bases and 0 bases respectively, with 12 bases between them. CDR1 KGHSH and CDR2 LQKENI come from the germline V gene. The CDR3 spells CASSPRERNSYEQYF. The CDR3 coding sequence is TGTGCCAGCTCACCTCGGGAGCGGAACTCCTACGAGCAGTACTTC.

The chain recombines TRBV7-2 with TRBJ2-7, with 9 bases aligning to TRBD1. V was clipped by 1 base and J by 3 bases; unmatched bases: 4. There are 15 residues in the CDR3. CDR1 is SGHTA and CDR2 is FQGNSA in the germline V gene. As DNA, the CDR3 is TGTGCCAGCAGCTTAGGGACAGGGGTTATCTACGAGCAGTACTTC. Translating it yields CASSLGTGVIYEQYF.

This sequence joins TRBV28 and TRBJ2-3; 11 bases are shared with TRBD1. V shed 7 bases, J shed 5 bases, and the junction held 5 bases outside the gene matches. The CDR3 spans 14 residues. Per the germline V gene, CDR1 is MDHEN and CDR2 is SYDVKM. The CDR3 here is CASIVGTGGDTQYF. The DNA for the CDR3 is TGTGCCAGCATAGTTGGGACAGGGGGAGATACGCAGTATTTT.

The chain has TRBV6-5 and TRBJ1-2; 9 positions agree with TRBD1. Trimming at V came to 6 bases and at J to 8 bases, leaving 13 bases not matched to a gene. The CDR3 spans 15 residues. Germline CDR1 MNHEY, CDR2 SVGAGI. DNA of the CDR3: TGTGCCAGCAGCTGGGACAGGGTCGGTCAAAGGGGCTACACCTTC. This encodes CASSWDRVGQRGYTF.

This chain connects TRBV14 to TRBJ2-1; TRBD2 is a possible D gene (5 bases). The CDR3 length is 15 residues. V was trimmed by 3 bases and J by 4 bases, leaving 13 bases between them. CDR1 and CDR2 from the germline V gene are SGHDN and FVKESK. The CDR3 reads CASSQGVWGYNEQFF. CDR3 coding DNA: TGTGCCAGCAGCCAGGGAGTTTGGGGTTACAATGAGCAGTTCTTC.

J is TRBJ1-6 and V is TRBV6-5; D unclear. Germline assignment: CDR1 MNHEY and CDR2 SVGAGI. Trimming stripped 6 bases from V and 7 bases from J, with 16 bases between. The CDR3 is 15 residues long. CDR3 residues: CASSLFYSVNSPLHF. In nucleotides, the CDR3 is TGTGCCAGCAGCCTCTTCTACTCGGTGAATTCACCCCTCCACTTT.

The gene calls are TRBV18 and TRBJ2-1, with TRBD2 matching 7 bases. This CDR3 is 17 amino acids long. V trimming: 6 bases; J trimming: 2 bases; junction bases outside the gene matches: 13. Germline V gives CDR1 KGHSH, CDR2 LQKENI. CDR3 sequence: CASSSHAAGLTYNEQFF. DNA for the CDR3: TGTGCCAGCTCCTCCCATGCAGCGGGATTGACCTACAATGAGCAGTTCTTC.

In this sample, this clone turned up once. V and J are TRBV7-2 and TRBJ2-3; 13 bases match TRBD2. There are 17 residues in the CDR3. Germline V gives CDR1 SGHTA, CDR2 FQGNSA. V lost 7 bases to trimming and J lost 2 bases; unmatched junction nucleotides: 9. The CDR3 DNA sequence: TGTGCCAGCACCCTGGGACTAGCGGGATCCCTCACAGATACGCAGTATTTT. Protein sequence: CASTLGLAGSLTDTQYF.

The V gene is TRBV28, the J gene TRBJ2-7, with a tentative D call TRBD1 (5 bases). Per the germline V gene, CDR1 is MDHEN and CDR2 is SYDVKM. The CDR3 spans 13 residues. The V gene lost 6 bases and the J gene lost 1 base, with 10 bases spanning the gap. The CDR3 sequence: CASRPDRSYEQYF. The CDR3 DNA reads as TGTGCCAGCAGACCTGACAGATCCTACGAGCAGTACTTC.

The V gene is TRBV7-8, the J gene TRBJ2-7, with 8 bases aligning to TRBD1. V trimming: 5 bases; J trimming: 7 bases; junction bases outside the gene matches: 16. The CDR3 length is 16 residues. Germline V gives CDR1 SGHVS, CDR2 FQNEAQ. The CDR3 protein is CASSPRSRGPPGEQYF. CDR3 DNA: TGTGCCAGCAGCCCACGCTCCAGGGGGCCCCCGGGGGAGCAGTACTTC. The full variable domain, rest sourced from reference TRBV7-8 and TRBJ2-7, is GAGVSQSPRYKVAKRGQDVALRCDPISGHVSLFWYQQALGQGPEFLTYFQNEAQLDKSGLPSDRFFAERPEGSVSTLKIQRTQQEDSAVYLCASSPRSRGPPGEQYFGPGTRLTVT.

The CDR3 coding sequence is TGTGCCAGCCCCGACAGGGGTGCTGGGGCCAACGTCCTGACTTTC. It yields the protein CASPDRGAGANVLTF. The rearrangement joins TRBV2 to TRBJ2-6, with 8 bases matching TRBD1. The junction had 5 bases not matched to a gene; V was cut back by 8 bases and J by 2 bases. This CDR3 spans 15 amino acids. In germline, CDR1 is SNHLY, CDR2 FYNNEI.

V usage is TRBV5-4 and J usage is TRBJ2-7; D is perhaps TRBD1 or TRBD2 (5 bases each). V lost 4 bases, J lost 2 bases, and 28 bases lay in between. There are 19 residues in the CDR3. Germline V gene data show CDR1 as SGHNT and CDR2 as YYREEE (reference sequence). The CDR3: CASSQALGTPGRRTYEQYF. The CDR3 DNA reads TGTGCCAGCAGCCAAGCTCTGGGCACACCGGGACGCAGAACCTACGAGCAGTACTTC.

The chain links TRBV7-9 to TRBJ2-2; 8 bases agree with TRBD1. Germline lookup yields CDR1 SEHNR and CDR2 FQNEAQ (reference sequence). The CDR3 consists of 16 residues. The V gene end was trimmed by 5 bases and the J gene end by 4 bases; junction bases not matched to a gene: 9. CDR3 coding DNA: TGTGCCAGCAGCCTCAGGGGGCTTGCTGGCACCGGGGAGCTGTTTTTT. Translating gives CASSLRGLAGTGELFF.

The CDR3 region has the DNA TGTGCCAGCAGTTTACTGGACATGAACACTGAAGCTTTCTTT. Translation gives CASSLLDMNTEAFF. The chain has TRBV28 and TRBJ1-1, with D tentatively TRBD1 (5 bases). Trimming shortened V by 2 bases and J by 0 bases, and 7 bases separated the two germline ends. The CDR3 runs 14 residues. Germline assignment: CDR1 MDHEN and CDR2 SYDVKM.

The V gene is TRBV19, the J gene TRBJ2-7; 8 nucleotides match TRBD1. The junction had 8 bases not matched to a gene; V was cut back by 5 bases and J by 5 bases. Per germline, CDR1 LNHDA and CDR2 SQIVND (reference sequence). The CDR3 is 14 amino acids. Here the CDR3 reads CASSLRDRSHEQYF. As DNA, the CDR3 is TGTGCCAGTAGTCTCCGGGACAGGTCCCACGAGCAGTACTTC.

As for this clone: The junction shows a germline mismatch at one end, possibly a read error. This CDR3 reads CASSFVDSHEQYF. DNA for the CDR3: TGTGCCAGCAGTTTCGTAGACTCCCACGAGCAGTACTTC. V and J are TRBV27 and TRBJ2-7; D gene unclear. CDR1 is MNHEY and CDR2 is SMNVEV in the germline V gene (reference sequence). The CDR3 spans 13 residues.

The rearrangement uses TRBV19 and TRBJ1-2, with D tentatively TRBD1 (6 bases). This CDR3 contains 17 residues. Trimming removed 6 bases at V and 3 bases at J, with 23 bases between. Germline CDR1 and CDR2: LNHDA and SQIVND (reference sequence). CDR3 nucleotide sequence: TGTGCCAGTAGATATGGGCCCCGTGGGGGGCCAGACTATGGCTACACCTTC. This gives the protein CASRYGPRGGPDYGYTF.

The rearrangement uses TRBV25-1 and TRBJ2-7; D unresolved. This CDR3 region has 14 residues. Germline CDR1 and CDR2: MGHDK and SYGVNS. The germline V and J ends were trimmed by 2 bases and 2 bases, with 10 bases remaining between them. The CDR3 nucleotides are TGTGCCAGCAGTGAAGCGAACGGCCCCTACGAGCAGTACTTC. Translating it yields CASSEANGPYEQYF.

The CDR3 DNA reads TGTGCCAGCAGCTTGGTGGACAGGGAAGCCGGGGAGCTGTTTTTT. Translated: CASSLVDREAGELFF. The gene calls are TRBV5-4 and TRBJ2-2, with 8 nucleotides matching TRBD1. There are 15 residues in the CDR3. The ends lost 0 bases at V and 6 bases at J; junction bases unmatched: 4. CDR1 is SGHNT and CDR2 is YYREEE in the germline V gene (reference sequence).

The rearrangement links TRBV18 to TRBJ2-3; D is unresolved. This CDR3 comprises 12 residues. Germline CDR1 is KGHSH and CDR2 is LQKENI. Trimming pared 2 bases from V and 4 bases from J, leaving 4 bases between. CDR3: CASSPIPDTQYF. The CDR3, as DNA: TGTGCCAGCTCACCAATCCCAGATACGCAGTATTTT.

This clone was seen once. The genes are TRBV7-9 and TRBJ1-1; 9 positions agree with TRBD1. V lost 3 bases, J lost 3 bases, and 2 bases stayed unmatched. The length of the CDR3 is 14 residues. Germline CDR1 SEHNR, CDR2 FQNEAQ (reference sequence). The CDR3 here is CASSLGQGYTEAFF. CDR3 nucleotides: TGTGCCAGCAGCTTGGGACAGGGATACACTGAAGCTTTCTTT.